This T cell receptor (beta chain) stems from a study of graft-versus-host responses after intestinal transplantation. Study details: Recipients were all induced with anti-thymocyte globulin, then given tacrolimus and steroids for 2 to 3 years. Findings of the study overall: Peak levels of circulating GvH clones tracked with early post-transplant HvG declines. Recipient marrow harbored GvH clones, some of which surfaced first in ileum or blood.

In the case of this clone: Antigen unknown.

Trimming cost V 1 base and J 2 bases, with 12 bases left between them. This CDR3 is 15 amino acids long. Germline-derived CDR1 and CDR2 are SGHNT and YENEEA. Sequencing was performed with immunoSEQ multiplex PCR; in TCRdb, only in-frame clones are kept and a portion is missing. This sample has over 80,000 clones, with roughly nine tenths found just once. The clonotype comes from a human donor who was the organ donor for an intestinal transplant. The sample was unstimulated CD4+ T cells sorted from spleen or lymph node cells, taken before transplant. The V gene is TRBV11-3, the J gene TRBJ2-7, with unresolved D. The CDR3 protein is CASSLAAGKAYEQYF. The DNA for the CDR3 is TGTGCCAGCAGCTTAGCGGCAGGAAAGGCCTACGAGCAGTACTTC.